A selection of T cell receptor beta chains follows, all from one sample in a study of cytomegalovirus exposure and HLA in healthy donors. TCRdb's table, derived via immunoSEQ multiplex PCR, lists solely in-frame clones and lacks some. The sample yields about 170,000 clones, about four fifths seen once. What was sequenced was PBMCs. The receptors were sampled from a girl aged 10 to 17 in good health and CMV-seropositive. The CDR3 runs from the conserved cysteine through the conserved F or W. A D gene is named only where the DNA matches it firmly. Clone size is stated in some rows and not others, as once, few, many or a class when expanded.

abundance	d_gene	v_gene	j_gene	CDR3nt	CDR3aa
NA	NA	TRBV6-1	TRBJ2-5	TGTGCCAGCAGTGGAGGGTTCCTTGAGACCCAGTACTTC	CASSGGFLETQYF
NA	TRBD1	TRBV5-1	TRBJ1-5	TGCGCCAGCAGCTCCGGGACAGGGGGCCCCAATCAGCCCCAGCATTTT	CASSSGTGGPNQPQHF
few	TRBD2	TRBV28	TRBJ2-7	TGTGCCAGCACTCCACTAGCGGGAGCGTCCTACGAGCAGTACTTC	CASTPLAGASYEQYF
NA	NA	TRBV21-1	TRBJ2-2	TGTGCCAGCAGCAAAGGGGGAGTTGGTAGTCACACCGGGGAGCTGTTTTTT	CASSKGGVGSHTGELFF
NA	TRBD2	TRBV5-4	TRBJ2-5	TGTGCCAGCAGCTGGGCTAGCGGGAGGGCCGCAGAGACCCAGTACTTC	CASSWASGRAAETQYF
NA	TRBD2	TRBV4-1	TRBJ2-3	TGCGCCAGCAGCCAATCGACTAGCGGCACAAGCACAGATACGCAGTATTTT	CASSQSTSGTSTDTQYF
once	TRBD1	TRBV28	TRBJ1-5	TGTGCCAGCAGTGGACAGGGGGCTTGGCAGCCCCAGCATTTT	CASSGQGAWQPQHF
NA	NA	TRBV28	TRBJ1-5	TGTGCCAGCAGTTTATGGCAGCGAAGCAATCAGCCCCAGCATTTT	CASSLWQRSNQPQHF
NA	NA	TRBV6-5	TRBJ2-1	TGTGCCAGCAGGACGGACGGGAGCTCCTACAATGAGCAGTTCTTC	CASRTDGSSYNEQFF
NA	TRBD1	TRBV29-1	TRBJ1-2	TGCAGCGTTGGACAGGGGGCGACCTACACCTTC	CSVGQGATYTF
few	TRBD1	TRBV5-6	TRBJ2-4	TGTGCCAGCAGTACAGGGGGCGCGGGGAACATTCAGTACTTC	CASSTGGAGNIQYF
NA	TRBD1	TRBV7-9	TRBJ2-7	TGTGCCAGCAGCACCCCGGGACAGGGGGGCCACGAGCAGTACTTC	CASSTPGQGGHEQYF
NA	NA	TRBV7-2	TRBJ2-3	TGTGCCAGCAGCGCGGATGGCGGAACAGATACGCAGTATTTT	CASSADGGTDTQYF
NA	NA	TRBV30	TRBJ1-4	TGTGCCTGGAGTGTAAAAAAGGGGGACGGAAGCGAAAAACTGTTTTTT	CAWSVKKGDGSEKLFF
NA	TRBD1	TRBV29-1	TRBJ2-2	TGCAGCGTACGGACAGGGAAGGCGAACACCGGGGAGCTGTTTTTT	CSVRTGKANTGELFF
NA	NA	TRBV11-2	TRBJ1-1	TGTGCCAGCAGCTTGATCGGGGGGGGGAAAGCTTTCTTT	CASSLIGGGKAFF
NA	TRBD2	TRBV7-9	TRBJ2-7	TGTGCCAGCAGCTTAGGTCCGGGAGGGGGCGAGCAGTACTTC	CASSLGPGGGEQYF
NA	TRBD1	TRBV6-1	TRBJ2-1	TGTGCCAGCAGGAAGACAGGGGGACCCTACAATGAGCAGTTCTTC	CASRKTGGPYNEQFF
NA	TRBD2	TRBV28	TRBJ2-7	TGTGCCAGCAACCTAGCGGGGGGGTCAAGCTCCTACGAGCAGTACTTC	CASNLAGGSSSYEQYF
NA	NA	TRBV29-1	TRBJ1-4	TGCAGCGTTGAAACCTACCGCGGGAAACTGTTTTTT	CSVETYRGKLFF
NA	TRBD2	TRBV4-3	TRBJ2-2	TGCGCCAGCAGCCAAGACGGCGGGGGGTTGAACACCGGGGAGCTGTTTTTT	CASSQDGGGLNTGELFF
NA	NA	TRBV5-1	TRBJ1-2	TGCGCCAGCAGAGTAGAGGCTAACTATGGCTACACCTTC	CASRVEANYGYTF
once	NA	TRBV28	TRBJ2-3	TGTGCCAGCAGCCCGCGTGAGACAGATACGCAGTATTTT	CASSPRETDTQYF
few	NA	TRBV4-1	TRBJ2-1	TGCGCCAGCAGCCAAGATTTGCGCAATGAGCAGTTCTTC	CASSQDLRNEQFF
NA	TRBD2	TRBV6-6	TRBJ2-1	TGTGCCAGCAGTCTAAGCGGGGGGGCCTACAATGAGCAGTTCTTC	CASSLSGGAYNEQFF
NA	TRBD2	TRBV11-1	TRBJ2-1	TGTGCCAGCAGCCGAAGCGGGGTTTCCTACAATGAGCAGTTCTTC	CASSRSGVSYNEQFF
NA	NA	TRBV19	TRBJ2-3	TGTGCCAGTAGTCCCGTGGTCAGGGTCACAGATACGCAGTATTTT	CASSPVVRVTDTQYF
NA	NA	TRBV6-1	TRBJ2-7	TGTGCCAGCAGTCACCAGGTCTACGAGCAGTACTTC	CASSHQVYEQYF
NA	TRBD1	TRBV7-8	TRBJ1-2	TGTGCCAGCAGCGCCGGGACAGGGGGCTATGGCTACACCTTC	CASSAGTGGYGYTF
few	NA	TRBV2	TRBJ1-1	TGTGCCAGCAGTGAATATCCCCTCAGCGCGGAAGCTTTCTTT	CASSEYPLSAEAFF
once	NA	TRBV28	TRBJ2-1	TGTGCCAGCAGTTTTTCCCGAAACCACAACCCCGACGAGATACTAGTATCCGTCTATGAGCAGTTCTTC	CASSFSRNHNPDEILVSVYEQFF
few	TRBD2	TRBV9	TRBJ2-7	TGTGCCAGCAGCACACTAGCGACTTCCTACGAGCAGTACTTC	CASSTLATSYEQYF
NA	TRBD1	TRBV6-6	TRBJ2-1	TGTGCCAGCAGTTTTCCCGGGACAGGGGACAATGAGCAGTTCTTC	CASSFPGTGDNEQFF
NA	TRBD1	TRBV5-1	TRBJ1-1	TGCGCCAGCAGCTTGGCCATTGGACAGGGAGAAGCTTTCTTT	CASSLAIGQGEAFF